Presented here are 10 T cell receptor beta chains from one specimen sequenced in a study of PD-1 blockade in mismatch repair-deficient tumors. Libraries were prepared by immunoSEQ multiplex PCR; TCRdb keeps only in-frame clonotypes and omits some of them. The repertoire holds around 18,000 clones, with 84% as singletons. Sequenced material: PBMCs, taken less than 25 weeks after starting pembrolizumab. These receptors all stem from an adult with mismatch repair-deficient cancer.

The sample holds a few counts of this clone. This chain links TRBV29-1 with TRBJ2-7; 13 nucleotides line up with TRBD2. CDR1 and CDR2 from the germline V gene are SQVTM and ANQGSEA. The V segment lost 5 bases and the J segment 5 bases; nucleotides outside the gene matches: 6. The CDR3 totals 14 residues. CDR3 in amino acids: CSVLLAGGPNEQYF. The CDR3 DNA is TGCAGCGTTTTACTAGCGGGAGGGCCTAACGAGCAGTACTTC.

The CDR3 reads CASSPSGRGADTQYF. CDR3 coding DNA: TGTGCCAGCAGTCCTAGCGGGAGGGGGGCAGATACGCAGTATTTT. The chain carries TRBV27 and TRBJ2-3, with 12 bases aligning to TRBD2. Trimming cost V 5 bases and J 4 bases; bases outside gene matches: 4. Germline V gene data show CDR1 as MNHEY and CDR2 as SMNVEV (reference sequence). The CDR3 sequence is 15 residues long.

The chain joins TRBV11-3 to TRBJ2-1, with 9 positions matching TRBD2. This CDR3 contains 16 residues. The junction had 7 bases not matched to a gene; V was cut back by 4 bases and J by 3 bases. Per germline, CDR1 SGHNT and CDR2 YENEEA. The CDR3 nucleotides are TGTGCCAGCAGCTGGGGAGCTAGCGGGGACTACAATGAGCAGTTCTTC. Translated: CASSWGASGDYNEQFF.

This clone was seen more than once but under ten times. The CDR3 region is CASSFFLYEQYF. CDR3 bases: TGTGCCAGCAGTTTCTTCCTCTACGAGCAGTACTTC. This sequence joins TRBV28 and TRBJ2-7; D gene ambiguous. CDR3 length equals 12 residues. Trimming took off 3 bases at V and 3 bases at J, with 6 bases between the two ends. The germline gives CDR1 MDHEN, CDR2 SYDVKM.

The chain employs TRBV9 and TRBJ2-3, with 9 bases that match TRBD2. Trimming removed 9 bases from V and 0 bases from J; junction bases left unmatched: 8. The germline gives CDR1 SGDLS, CDR2 YYNGEE. The CDR3 extends over 15 amino acids. The CDR3 spells CATTSSGKSTDTQYF. The CDR3 nucleotides are TGTGCCACCACCTCTAGCGGGAAGAGCACAGATACGCAGTATTTT.

The chain couples TRBV28 to TRBJ2-6; TRBD2 is a possible D gene (6 bases). The CDR3 runs to 15 residues. The V and J ends lost 3 bases and 2 bases respectively, with 8 bases between them. From germline, CDR1 is MDHEN and CDR2 SYDVKM. The CDR3, as DNA: TGTGCCAGCAGTTTCTCGGGGGCTGGGGCCAACGTCCTGACTTTC. This codes for CASSFSGAGANVLTF. The full variable domain, with the rest looked up from reference TRBV28 and TRBJ2-6, is DVKVTQSSRYLVKRTGEKVFLECVQDMDHENMFWYRQDPGLGLRLIYFSYDVKMKEKGDIPEGYSVSREKKERFSLILESASTNQTSMYLCASSFSGAGANVLTFGAGSRLTVL.

The chain is built from TRBV29-1 and TRBJ2-1, with 11 bases lining up with TRBD2. Losses at the gene ends were 4 bases for V and 8 bases for J; bases not matched to a gene: 4. CDR1 and CDR2 from the germline V gene are SQVTM and ANQGSEA. CDR3 length equals 13 residues. This CDR3 is CSVGLAGPDEQFF. The CDR3 coding sequence is TGCAGCGTTGGACTAGCGGGGCCTGATGAGCAGTTCTTC.

The gene calls are TRBV15 and TRBJ2-1; D is perhaps TRBD2 (5 bases). This CDR3 has 16 amino acids. Germline CDR1 LNHNV, CDR2 YYDKDF (reference sequence). V lost 3 bases and J lost 0, with 12 bases in between. CDR3 bases: TGTGCCACCAGCAGCCATAAAGGGAGCTCCTACAATGAGCAGTTCTTC. Amino acids: CATSSHKGSSYNEQFF.

This clone was recorded once. The chain uses TRBV5-1 and TRBJ2-3; D ambiguous. The CDR3 sequence is 14 residues long. Trimming shortened V by 0 bases and J by 0 bases, and 5 bases separated the two germline ends. Per germline, CDR1 SGHRS and CDR2 YFSETQ. The CDR3 region is CASSLASSTDTQYF. In nucleotides, the CDR3 is TGCGCCAGCAGCTTGGCCTCCAGCACAGATACGCAGTATTTT.

The V and J genes are TRBV30 and TRBJ2-7, with D possibly TRBD2 on 6 matching bases. The CDR3 covers 13 residues. Germline assignment: CDR1 GTSNPN and CDR2 SVGIG (reference sequence). V dropped 2 bases and J dropped 5 bases, with 13 bases sitting between them. CDR3 DNA: TGTGCCTGGAGTCCAGCGGGCCGCAACGAGCAGTACTTC. This encodes CAWSPAGRNEQYF.